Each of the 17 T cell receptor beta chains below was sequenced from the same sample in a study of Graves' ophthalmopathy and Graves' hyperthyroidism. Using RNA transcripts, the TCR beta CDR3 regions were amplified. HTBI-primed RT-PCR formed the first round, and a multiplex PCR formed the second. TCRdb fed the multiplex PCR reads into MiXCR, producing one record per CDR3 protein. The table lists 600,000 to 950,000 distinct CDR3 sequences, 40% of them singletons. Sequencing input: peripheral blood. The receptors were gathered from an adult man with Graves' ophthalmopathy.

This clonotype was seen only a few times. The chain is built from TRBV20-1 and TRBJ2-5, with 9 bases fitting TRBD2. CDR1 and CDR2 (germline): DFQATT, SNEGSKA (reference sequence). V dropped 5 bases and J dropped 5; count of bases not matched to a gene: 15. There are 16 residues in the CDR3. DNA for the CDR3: TGCAGTGCTGGGTCGCTAGCGGGACTGATAGGCGAGACCCAGTACTTC. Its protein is CSAGSLAGLIGETQYF.

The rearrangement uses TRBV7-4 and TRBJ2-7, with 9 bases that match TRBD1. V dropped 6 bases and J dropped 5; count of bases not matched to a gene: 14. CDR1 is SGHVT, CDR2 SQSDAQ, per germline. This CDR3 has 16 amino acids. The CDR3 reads CASSRKGTGLENEQYF. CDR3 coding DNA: TGTGCCAGCAGTCGGAAAGGGACAGGGCTAGAGAACGAGCAGTACTTC.

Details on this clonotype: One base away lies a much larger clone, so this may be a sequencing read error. The DNA for the CDR3 is TGTGCCAGCAGTAAGACAGGGGGCTACTATGGCTACACCTTC. It translates to CASSKTGGYYGYTF. V and J are TRBV11-2 and TRBJ1-2; 10 bases match TRBD1. The trim removed 6 bases at V and 3 bases at J, leaving 4 bases unmatched. The CDR3 is 14 amino acids. Germline lookup yields CDR1 SGHAT and CDR2 FQNNGV.

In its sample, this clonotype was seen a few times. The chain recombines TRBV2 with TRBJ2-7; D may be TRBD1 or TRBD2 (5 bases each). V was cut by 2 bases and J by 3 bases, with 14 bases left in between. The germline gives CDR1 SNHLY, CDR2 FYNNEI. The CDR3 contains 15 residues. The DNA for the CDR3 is TGTGCCAGCAGTGAACGGGACGCCCCATTCTACGAGCAGTACTTC. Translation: CASSERDAPFYEQYF.

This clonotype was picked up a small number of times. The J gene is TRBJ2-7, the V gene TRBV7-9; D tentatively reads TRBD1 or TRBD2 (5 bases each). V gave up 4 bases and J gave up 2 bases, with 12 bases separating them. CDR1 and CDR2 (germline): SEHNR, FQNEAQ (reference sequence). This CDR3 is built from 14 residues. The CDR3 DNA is TGTGCCAGCAGCTGGTCAGGGACCCCCTACGAGCAGTACTTC. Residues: CASSWSGTPYEQYF.

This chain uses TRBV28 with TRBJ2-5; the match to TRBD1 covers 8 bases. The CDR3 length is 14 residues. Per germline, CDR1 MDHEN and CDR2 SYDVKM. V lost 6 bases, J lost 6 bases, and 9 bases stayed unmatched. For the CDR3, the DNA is TGTGCCAGCAGCGCCGGACAGGGCGGACAGACCCAGTACTTC. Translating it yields CASSAGQGGQTQYF.

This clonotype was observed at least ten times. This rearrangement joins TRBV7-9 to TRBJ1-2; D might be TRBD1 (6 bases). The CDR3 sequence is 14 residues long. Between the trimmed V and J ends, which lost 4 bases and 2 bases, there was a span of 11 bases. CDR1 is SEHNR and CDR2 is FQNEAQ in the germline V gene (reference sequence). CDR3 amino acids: CASSSTGRNYGYTF. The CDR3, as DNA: TGTGCCAGCAGCTCGACAGGAAGGAACTATGGCTACACCTTC.

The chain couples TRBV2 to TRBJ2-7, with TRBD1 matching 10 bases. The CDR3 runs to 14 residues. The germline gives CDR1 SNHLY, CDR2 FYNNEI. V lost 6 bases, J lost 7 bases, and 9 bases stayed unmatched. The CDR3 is CASRGDRGSGEQYF. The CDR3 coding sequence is TGTGCCAGCAGAGGGGACAGGGGCTCGGGGGAGCAGTACTTC.

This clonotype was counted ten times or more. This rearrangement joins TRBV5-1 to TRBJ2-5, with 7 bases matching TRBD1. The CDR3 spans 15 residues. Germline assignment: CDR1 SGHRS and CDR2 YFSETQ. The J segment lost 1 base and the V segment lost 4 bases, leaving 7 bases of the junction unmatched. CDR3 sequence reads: CASSRIGTAQETQYF. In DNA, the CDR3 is TGCGCCAGCAGCCGTATCGGGACAGCCCAAGAGACCCAGTACTTC.

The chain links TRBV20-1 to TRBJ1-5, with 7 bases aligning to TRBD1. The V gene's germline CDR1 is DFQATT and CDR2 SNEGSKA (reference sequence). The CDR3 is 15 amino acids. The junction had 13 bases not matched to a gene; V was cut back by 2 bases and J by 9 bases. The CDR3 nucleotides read TGCAGTGCTAGACCATCAGGGGGGCAACTGCGGCCCCAGCATTTT. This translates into CSARPSGGQLRPQHF.

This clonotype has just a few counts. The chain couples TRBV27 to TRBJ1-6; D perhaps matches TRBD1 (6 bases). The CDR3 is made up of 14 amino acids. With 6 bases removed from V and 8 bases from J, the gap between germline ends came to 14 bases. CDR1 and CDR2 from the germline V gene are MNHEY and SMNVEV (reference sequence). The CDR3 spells CASRRGGEYSPLHF. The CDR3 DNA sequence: TGTGCCAGCAGAAGAGGGGGAGAGTATTCACCCCTCCACTTT.

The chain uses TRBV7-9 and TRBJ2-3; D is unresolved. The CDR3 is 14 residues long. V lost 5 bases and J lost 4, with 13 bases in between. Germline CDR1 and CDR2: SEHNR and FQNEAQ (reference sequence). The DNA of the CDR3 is TGTGCCAGCAGCGGTCCGTTAGTGGCAGATACGCAGTATTTT. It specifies CASSGPLVADTQYF.

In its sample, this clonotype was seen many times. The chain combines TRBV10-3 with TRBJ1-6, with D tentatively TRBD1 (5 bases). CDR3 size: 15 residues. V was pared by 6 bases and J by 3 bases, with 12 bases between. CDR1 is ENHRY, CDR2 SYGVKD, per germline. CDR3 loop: CAIRPGQDYNSPLHF. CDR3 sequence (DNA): TGTGCCATCAGGCCCGGACAAGACTATAATTCACCCCTCCACTTT.

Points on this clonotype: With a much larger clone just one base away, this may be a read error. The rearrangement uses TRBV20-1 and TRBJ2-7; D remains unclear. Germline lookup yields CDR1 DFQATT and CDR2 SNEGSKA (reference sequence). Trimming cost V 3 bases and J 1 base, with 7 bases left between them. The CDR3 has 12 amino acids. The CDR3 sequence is CSASDESYEQYF. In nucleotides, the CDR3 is TGCAGTGCTAGCGATGAGTCCTACGAGCAGTACTTC.

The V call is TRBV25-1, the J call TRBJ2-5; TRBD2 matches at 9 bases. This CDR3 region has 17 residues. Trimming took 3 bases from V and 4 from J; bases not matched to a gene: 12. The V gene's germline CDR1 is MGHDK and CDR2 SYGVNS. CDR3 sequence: CASSDLTLAGIGETQYF. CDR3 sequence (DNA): TGTGCCAGCAGTGATTTAACTCTAGCGGGGATCGGAGAGACCCAGTACTTC.

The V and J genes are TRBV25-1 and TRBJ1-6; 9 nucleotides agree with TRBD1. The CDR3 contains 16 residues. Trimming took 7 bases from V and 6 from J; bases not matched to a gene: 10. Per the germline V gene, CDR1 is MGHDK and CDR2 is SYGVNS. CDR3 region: CASTELPGQGNSPLHF. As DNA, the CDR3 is TGTGCCAGCACCGAATTGCCGGGACAGGGTAATTCACCCCTCCACTTT.

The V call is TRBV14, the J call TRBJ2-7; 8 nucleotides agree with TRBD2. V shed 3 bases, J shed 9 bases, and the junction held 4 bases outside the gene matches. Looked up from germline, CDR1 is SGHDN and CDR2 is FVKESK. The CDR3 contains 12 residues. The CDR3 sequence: CASSQGSGRQYF. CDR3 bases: TGTGCCAGCAGCCAGGGCAGCGGGAGGCAGTACTTC.